The rows below give T cell receptor beta chains drawn from one sample of a study of T cell responses to AZD1222 COVID-19 vaccine. Using immunoSEQ multiplex PCR, the repertoire was profiled, and TCRdb retains in-frame clones only, with some absent. The sample includes some 200,000 clones, more than 85% of them seen just once. The starting material was peripheral blood, obtained 28 days after the second AZD1222 dose. These receptors were taken from an adult who received the AZD1222 COVID-19 vaccine. Both conserved end residues are part of each CDR3. The D gene is left open where the match is weak. A clone size is listed for some rows: how often the clone was seen (once, few, many), or a class if it is expanded.

D,V,J,length,size,DNA,CDR3
TRBD1,TRBV4-2,TRBJ1-6,16,NA,TGTGCCAGCAGCCAAGATCCAGGGGGACATAATTCACCCCTCCACTTT,CASSQDPGGHNSPLHF
TRBD2,TRBV28,TRBJ2-7,14,NA,TGTGCCAGCAGCCTTAGCGGGAGAGGCTACGAGCAGTACTTC,CASSLSGRGYEQYF
NA,TRBV11-1,TRBJ2-3,15,NA,TGTGCCAGCAGCGTGTACCCTAACCCCACAGATACGCAGTATTTT,CASSVYPNPTDTQYF
NA,TRBV3-1/TRBV3-2,TRBJ2-1,16,NA,TGTGCCAGCAGCCAAGATCACGCCGGGAGCTACAATGAGCAGTTCTTC,CASSQDHAGSYNEQFF
NA,TRBV2,TRBJ1-5,11,NA,TGTGCCAGCAGGAAAGATCAGCCCCAGCATTTT,CASRKDQPQHF
TRBD2,TRBV19,TRBJ2-1,18,NA,TGTGCCAGTAGTATAGATATGACTAGCGGGAGTAGTCTGGATGAGCAGTTCTTC,CASSIDMTSGSSLDEQFF
TRBD1,TRBV7-2,TRBJ1-5,15,NA,TGTGCCAGCAGCGGGGGACAGGGGTTGCGCCAGCCCCAGCATTTT,CASSGGQGLRQPQHF
NA,TRBV18,TRBJ2-3,17,few,TGTGCCAGCTCTCGACAGAATTTATGGTCAGGGGCAGATACGCAGTATTTT,CASSRQNLWSGADTQYF
NA,TRBV11-3,TRBJ1-1,13,NA,TGTGCCAGCAGCTTAGACCAGCAGAGCGGAGCTTTCTTT,CASSLDQQSGAFF
TRBD1,TRBV28,TRBJ1-1,18,NA,TGTGCCAGCACCCTAGGGAAAATCACAGACAGGGAGGACACTGAAGCTTTCTTT,CASTLGKITDREDTEAFF
NA,TRBV4-1,TRBJ2-1,14,NA,TGCGCCAGCAGCCAAGAACTAGCCTACAATGAGCAGTTCTTC,CASSQELAYNEQFF
NA,TRBV4-3,TRBJ2-6,16,once,TGCGCCAGCAGCCAAGAGTGGGTCGCGGGGGCCAACGTCCTGACTTTC,CASSQEWVAGANVLTF
NA,TRBV6-5,TRBJ1-5,14,NA,TGTGCCAGCGGAGGGAGACTTAGCAATCAGCCCCAGCATTTT,CASGGRLSNQPQHF
NA,TRBV11-2,TRBJ2-7,14,NA,TGTGCCAGCAGAGCCCCCTTAAGCTCCTACGAGCAGTACTTC,CASRAPLSSYEQYF
NA,TRBV15,TRBJ1-5,15,NA,TGTGCCACCAGCGACCGGGACTCGGGCAATCAGCCCCAGCATTTT,CATSDRDSGNQPQHF
TRBD2,TRBV6-5,TRBJ2-1,15,NA,TGTGCCAGCAGTTACGGGACTAGCGGGGCCAATGAGCAGTTCTTC,CASSYGTSGANEQFF
NA,TRBV25-1,TRBJ1-1,13,NA,TGTGCCAGCAGTGAATTGGGCGGGGAAAAAGCTTTCTTT,CASSELGGEKAFF
TRBD2,TRBV6-5,TRBJ2-7,15,NA,TGTGCCAGCAGTTACTCCCGCGGGAGGGGCTACGAGCAGTACTTC,CASSYSRGRGYEQYF
TRBD2,TRBV9,TRBJ2-2,20,NA,TGTGCCAGCAGCGGACTTATGTTGGCTAGCGGGAGGGCCAACACCGGGGAGCTGTTTTTT,CASSGLMLASGRANTGELFF
TRBD1,TRBV11-2,TRBJ1-3,14,NA,TGTGCCAGCAGCCCCGACAGGGCTGGAAACACCATATATTTT,CASSPDRAGNTIYF
NA,TRBV19,TRBJ1-2,14,NA,TGTGCCAGTCGCCAGGCGGGGGCAATCTATGGCTACACCTTC,CASRQAGAIYGYTF
NA,TRBV11-3,TRBJ2-3,17,NA,TGTGCCAGCAGCTTAGAGGGCTCGGTTCCAGGCACAGATACGCAGTATTTT,CASSLEGSVPGTDTQYF
NA,TRBV5-1,TRBJ2-5,13,NA,TGCGCCAGCAGCTTGGAGGATAGGGAGACCCAGTACTTC,CASSLEDRETQYF
TRBD1,TRBV29-1,TRBJ2-7,13,NA,TGCAGCGTTGATCCGGGACAGAGCGGTAAGCAGTACTTC,CSVDPGQSGKQYF
NA,TRBV18,TRBJ1-2,12,NA,TGTGCCAGCCAGGACGGTGAAGATGGCTACACCTTC,CASQDGEDGYTF
NA,TRBV7-9,TRBJ2-7,12,NA,TGTGCCAGCAGCCCGGTTTCGGACGAGCAGTACTTC,CASSPVSDEQYF
TRBD1,TRBV6-5,TRBJ1-6,15,NA,TGTGCCAGCAGACGATCCGGGACAGAGGATTCACCCCTCCACTTT,CASRRSGTEDSPLHF
TRBD2,TRBV14,TRBJ2-2,19,NA,TGTGCCAGCAGCCAAGGCCTACTAGCGGGAGCGAGGTACACCGGGGAGCTGTTTTTT,CASSQGLLAGARYTGELFF
TRBD2,TRBV10-3,TRBJ2-7,15,NA,TGTGCCATCAGTGAAGGCGGGAGTTCCTCCTACGAGCAGTACTTC,CAISEGGSSSYEQYF
NA,TRBV5-1,TRBJ2-2,14,NA,TGCGCCAGCAGCTTGAACGGGAGAGCCGGGGAGCTGTTTTTT,CASSLNGRAGELFF
TRBD2,TRBV30,TRBJ2-7,15,NA,TGTGCCTGGAGCTACGTCCTAGCGGACTCCTACGAGCAGTACTTC,CAWSYVLADSYEQYF
TRBD2,TRBV27,TRBJ2-1,16,NA,TGTGCCAGCAGTTTATACACTAGCGGGCACCACAATGAGCAGTTCTTC,CASSLYTSGHHNEQFF
NA,TRBV6-2/TRBV6-3,TRBJ2-7,17,NA,TGTGCCAGCAGTCCCCATGACCGGGCGAGGGACCCCTACGAGCAGTACTTC,CASSPHDRARDPYEQYF
NA,TRBV24-1,TRBJ2-1,20,NA,TGTGCCACCAGTGATCCTTCCGCCGGCGGACGGCGGGGCTCCTACAATGAGCAGTTCTTC,CATSDPSAGGRRGSYNEQFF
NA,TRBV2,TRBJ2-7,13,NA,TGTGCCAGCAGCCCGGATAAGCCAGGAGAGCAGTACTTC,CASSPDKPGEQYF
NA,TRBV10-3,TRBJ1-3,12,NA,TGTGCCATCAGGGGGTCTGGAAACACCATATATTTT,CAIRGSGNTIYF
NA,TRBV18,TRBJ2-7,13,NA,TGTGCCAGCTCACCTGGAGTTACCTACGAGCAGTACTTC,CASSPGVTYEQYF
NA,TRBV4-1,TRBJ1-2,12,NA,TGCGCCAGCCTCGGAGTGATTAATGGCTACACCTTC,CASLGVINGYTF
NA,TRBV4-2,TRBJ1-2,15,NA,TGTGCCAGCAGCTTCCGGGGAGGGGAAGGGGATGGCTACACCTTC,CASSFRGGEGDGYTF
NA,TRBV4-3,TRBJ2-7,15,NA,TGCGCCAGCAGCCAAATCTTGACTAGTAGGTACGAGCAGTACTTC,CASSQILTSRYEQYF
NA,TRBV7-2,TRBJ2-7,15,NA,TGTGCCAGCAGCTTACTGGGGGGAGCCTACTACGAGCAGTACTTC,CASSLLGGAYYEQYF
NA,TRBV30,TRBJ1-1,14,NA,TGTGCCTGGAGTGTCCAGGGGCGGAACACTGAAGCTTTCTTT,CAWSVQGRNTEAFF
NA,TRBV6-5,TRBJ2-1,13,NA,TGTGCCAGCAGCGCCGGGACGTACAATGAGCAGTTCTTC,CASSAGTYNEQFF
TRBD1,TRBV28,TRBJ2-2,16,NA,TGTGCCAGCAGTGCCCCGGGACAGGGTAACACCGGGGAGCTGTTTTTT,CASSAPGQGNTGELFF
NA,TRBV9,TRBJ2-1,15,NA,TGTGCCAGCAGTGAGAGGGACAAGACCTACAATGAGCAGTTCTTC,CASSERDKTYNEQFF
NA,TRBV5-8,TRBJ2-2,11,NA,TGTGCCAGCAGCTTGCCCGGGGAGCTGTTTTTT,CASSLPGELFF
NA,TRBV19,TRBJ2-7,13,NA,TGTGCCAGTAGTATCCCCGGCTTCTACGAGCAGTACTTC,CASSIPGFYEQYF
NA,TRBV6-5,TRBJ2-5,11,once,TGTGCCAGCAGTTACAAAGAGACCCAGTACTTC,CASSYKETQYF
NA,TRBV7-2,TRBJ1-2,15,once,TGTGCCAGCAGCTTAGCGCGAGTAGGGAACTATGGCTACACCTTC,CASSLARVGNYGYTF
NA,TRBV6-5,TRBJ1-1,14,NA,TGTGCCAGCAGTTTTGATCCGTACGGCACTGAAGCTTTCTTT,CASSFDPYGTEAFF
NA,TRBV18,TRBJ1-1,12,NA,TGTGCCAGCTCACCACGACAGACTGAAGCTTTCTTT,CASSPRQTEAFF
TRBD2,TRBV10-3,TRBJ2-2,16,NA,TGTGCCATCAGTGAGCAGCCGGGAGGGCCGGCCGGGGAGCTGTTTTTT,CAISEQPGGPAGELFF